The clone carrying this T cell receptor (beta chain) has just a few counts. The entry originates in a study of beta chain features in type 1 diabetes. Trimming took off 1 base at V and 5 bases at J, with 13 bases between the two ends. The CDR3 is 15 amino acids. The germline V gene encodes CDR1 SGHRS and CDR2 YFSETQ. Every bit of the isolated RNA underwent reverse transcription, so sequencing read expressed TCRB transcripts. Clones were sequenced by immunoSEQ multiplex PCR, and TCRdb holds only the in-frame ones, with some missing. The data hold about 290,000 clones, with around 7.8% observed a single time.

The TCR comes from a woman younger than 35 in good health. V and J are TRBV5-1 and TRBJ2-1; D call uncertain. The sequencing input was central memory CD4+ T cells from blood. The CDR3, as DNA: TGCGCCAGCAGCTTGTGGGTAGCCCCCAACAATGAGCAGTTCTTC. Its translation is CASSLWVAPNNEQFF. The full variable domain, completed using reference TRBV5-1 and TRBJ2-1, is KAGVTQTPRYLIKTRGQQVTLSCSPISGHRSVSWYQQTPGQGLQFLFEYFSETQRNKGNFPGRFSGRQFSNSRSEMNVSTLELGDSALYLCASSLWVAPNNEQFFGPGTRLTVL.